The rows below give T cell receptor beta chains drawn from one sample of a study of T cell responses to AZD1222 COVID-19 vaccine. Produced via immunoSEQ multiplex PCR; TCRdb's table is partial and in-frame only. The table has 100,000 to 120,000 clones, roughly 90% seen once; the top ten hold approximately 8%. Specimen: peripheral blood, collected on day 0 of AZD1222 vaccination. These receptors all come from an adult in good health. The CDR3 runs from the conserved cysteine through the conserved F or W. The D gene is left open where the match is weak. Size is stated for part of the rows, as once, few or many counts, or as a class when the clone is expanded.

CDR3aa	CDR3nt	d_gene	v_gene	j_gene	abundance
CASSFYNYGYTF	TGTGCCAGCAGCTTTTATAACTATGGCTACACCTTC	.	TRBV14	TRBJ1-2	few
CASTPVYGYTF	TGTGCCAGCACCCCCGTCTATGGCTACACCTTC	.	TRBV27	TRBJ1-2	.
CASSPPGGWYGYTF	TGTGCCAGCAGCCCCCCAGGGGGTTGGTATGGCTACACCTTC	TRBD1	TRBV6-5	TRBJ1-2	.
CASTKVGTNTGELFF	TGTGCCAGCACTAAAGTGGGGACGAACACCGGGGAGCTGTTTTTT	.	TRBV6-5	TRBJ2-2	.
CASSPDPLEAFF	TGTGCCAGCAGCCCCGACCCCCTTGAAGCTTTCTTT	.	TRBV9	TRBJ1-1	.
CASSPGTGGYEQYF	TGTGCCAGCAGCCCTGGGACAGGGGGCTACGAGCAGTACTTC	TRBD1	TRBV3-1/TRBV3-2	TRBJ2-7	.
CASSERGRGRGGANVLTF	TGTGCCAGCAGCGAGAGGGGCAGGGGGCGCGGTGGGGCCAACGTCCTGACTTTC	TRBD1	TRBV3-1/TRBV3-2	TRBJ2-6	.
CASSLGDRGGNEQFF	TGTGCCAGCAGCTTAGGGGACAGGGGAGGCAATGAGCAGTTCTTC	TRBD1	TRBV11-3	TRBJ2-1	.
CATSRDGGTNEKLFF	TGTGCCACCAGCAGAGATGGAGGGACTAATGAAAAACTGTTTTTT	.	TRBV15	TRBJ1-4	.
CAWNAQQGSPLHF	TGTGCCTGGAACGCGCAACAGGGTTCACCCCTCCACTTT	.	TRBV30	TRBJ1-6	.
CASSPGGPGYGYTF	TGTGCCAGCAGCCCGGGGGGGCCCGGCTATGGCTACACCTTC	.	TRBV7-3	TRBJ1-2	.
CASSLVGTGYGYGYTF	TGCGCCAGCAGCTTGGTGGGGACAGGGTACGGCTATGGCTACACCTTC	TRBD1	TRBV5-1	TRBJ1-2	.
CASSFRVPGQKETQYF	TGTGCCAGCAGCTTTCGAGTTCCGGGACAAAAAGAGACCCAGTACTTC	.	TRBV7-2	TRBJ2-5	.
CAWSVGYGYTF	TGTGCCTGGAGTGTTGGGTATGGCTACACCTTC	.	TRBV30	TRBJ1-2	.
CASGGASQPQHF	TGTGCCAGCGGGGGGGCGAGTCAGCCCCAGCATTTT	.	TRBV6-5	TRBJ1-5	.
CASSFSESGNTIYF	TGTGCCAGCAGTTTTTCCGAGTCTGGAAACACCATATATTTT	.	TRBV27	TRBJ1-3	.
CASGDRDITNTEAFF	TGTGCCAGCGGGGACCGGGACATTACGAACACTGAAGCTTTCTTT	.	TRBV28	TRBJ1-1	.
CASSLGVNTEAFF	TGTGCCAGCAGCCTGGGGGTGAATACTGAAGCTTTCTTT	.	TRBV5-5	TRBJ1-1	.
CASSFREGTEAFF	TGTGCCAGCAGTTTTCGAGAAGGCACTGAAGCTTTCTTT	.	TRBV27	TRBJ1-1	.
CARRGTSEAFF	TGTGCCCGAAGAGGGACGTCTGAAGCTTTCTTT	.	TRBV21-1	TRBJ1-1	.
CASSLELIRTGGNTGELFF	TGTGCCAGCAGCTTAGAGCTTATTAGGACAGGGGGAAACACCGGGGAGCTGTTTTTT	TRBD1	TRBV7-2	TRBJ2-2	.
CASSQRAGSYGYTF	TGTGCCAGCAGCCAAAGGGCAGGATCCTATGGCTACACCTTC	.	TRBV3-1/TRBV3-2	TRBJ1-2	.
CASSFWTGVGEPQHF	TGTGCCAGCAGCTTTTGGACAGGGGTGGGGGAGCCCCAGCATTTT	TRBD1	TRBV7-2	TRBJ1-5	.
CASSNRKEGTDTQYF	TGTGCCAGCAGCAATCGGAAGGAGGGCACAGATACGCAGTATTTT	.	TRBV28	TRBJ2-3	few
CASSDSYNEQFF	TGTGCCAGCAGTGATAGCTACAATGAGCAGTTCTTC	.	TRBV27	TRBJ2-1	.
CASSPGTGVRTEAFF	TGTGCCAGCAGCCCCGGGACAGGGGTACGGACTGAAGCTTTCTTT	TRBD1	TRBV11-3	TRBJ1-1	.
CSDNEVYGYTF	TGCAGCGATAACGAGGTCTATGGCTACACCTTC	.	TRBV29-1	TRBJ1-2	.